The clone carrying this TCR beta chain was picked up a small number of times. This record belongs to a study of blood T cells in healthy people across ages. This CDR3 is 16 amino acids long. V shed 4 bases and J 2 bases; nucleotides not matched to a gene: 9. The germline CDR1 and CDR2 sequences are SEHNR and FQNEAQ (reference sequence). For the second PCR, which ran for 7 to 11 cycles, a sample-barcoded 5' primer and a J-beta primer mix were used. TCRdb fed the 5' RACE reads into MiXCR, producing one record per CDR3 protein. The profile shows fewer than 750,000 distinct CDR3 sequences, more than 45% of them singletons.

Sequencing used blood. This chain connects TRBV7-9 to TRBJ2-3; TRBD2 matches 7 bases. The clonotype comes from a woman older than 75 in good health. The CDR3 here is CASSSPTAGDTDTQYF. In DNA form, the CDR3 reads TGTGCCAGCAGCTCACCCACGGCGGGGGACACAGATACGCAGTATTTT.